Below are 30 T cell receptor beta chains sequenced from a single sample in a study of blood T cell repertoires in COVID-19. Sequencing used immunoSEQ multiplex PCR; TCRdb keeps in-frame clones, though not all of them. In the table there are about 280,000 clones, 65% to 90% of which are singletons. The sequenced material came from peripheral blood. All receptors derive from a human donor in a cohort sampled during active COVID-19.

This clone was seen only once. The chain couples TRBV29-1 to TRBJ2-7; TRBD2 matches at 12 bases. Germline lookup yields CDR1 SQVTM and CDR2 ANQGSEA. The V gene end was trimmed by 5 bases and the J gene end by 11 bases; junction bases not matched to a gene: 7. This CDR3 contains 12 residues. CDR3 sequence: CSVRLAGGPEYF. The CDR3 DNA follows: TGCAGCGTTCGGCTAGCGGGAGGGCCTGAGTACTTC.

Written as DNA, the CDR3 is TGTGCCAGCAGCTGGGGGGACTCTGGAAACACCATATATTTT. It translates to CASSWGDSGNTIYF. J is TRBJ1-3 and V is TRBV5-5; a possible D gene is TRBD1 (5 bases). Trimming pared 3 bases from V and 0 bases from J, leaving 7 bases between. CDR3 length equals 14 residues. Germline V CDR1 and CDR2: SGHKS, YYEKEE (reference sequence).

The chain recombines TRBV9 with TRBJ2-3, with TRBD2 matching over 13 bases. The CDR3 runs to 17 residues. J lost 9 bases, V lost 4 bases, and 14 bases had no gene match. Germline V lookup: CDR1 SGDLS, CDR2 YYNGEE. CDR3 sequence (DNA): TGTGCCAGCAGCCCCCGGACTAGCGGGAGATTTGGGGTAACGCAGTATTTT. Amino acid sequence: CASSPRTSGRFGVTQYF. The full variable domain, rest sourced from reference TRBV9 and TRBJ2-3, is DSGVTQTPKHLITATGQRVTLRCSPRSGDLSVYWYQQSLDQGLQFLIQYYNGEERAKGNILERFSAQQFPDLHSELNLSSLELGDSALYFCASSPRTSGRFGVTQYFGPGTRLTVL.

This clone was detected ten times or more. The gene calls are TRBV4-3 and TRBJ1-6, with D possibly being TRBD1 (5 bases). V lost 0 bases and J lost 7, with 10 bases in between. The CDR3 runs to 15 residues. Germline V gives CDR1 LGHNA, CDR2 YSLEER. CDR3 region: CASSQEPQGNSPLHF. CDR3 bases: TGCGCCAGCAGCCAAGAGCCGCAGGGCAATTCACCCCTCCACTTT.

The chain has TRBV20-1 and TRBJ1-6; D is uncertain. Germline V gene data show CDR1 as DFQATT and CDR2 as SNEGSKA (reference sequence). The CDR3 sequence is 13 residues long. V was clipped by 3 bases and J by 0 bases, with 3 bases between them. This CDR3 is CSASHSYNSPLHF. The CDR3 nucleotides are TGCAGTGCTAGTCACTCCTATAATTCACCCCTCCACTTT.

DNA for the CDR3: TGTGCCAGCAGTTTTCTGGGACAGGGGGCGCGAACAGATACGCAGTATTTT. Protein product: CASSFLGQGARTDTQYF. The chain combines TRBV28 with TRBJ2-3; the match to TRBD1 covers 12 bases. Per the germline V gene, CDR1 is MDHEN and CDR2 is SYDVKM. Trimming cost V 3 bases and J 3 bases; bases outside gene matches: 7. The CDR3 spans 17 residues.

This rearrangement joins TRBV6-4 to TRBJ2-1; D perhaps matches TRBD2 (6 bases). The CDR3 runs 15 residues. The germline gives CDR1 MRHNA, CDR2 SNTAGT. The ends were cut back, 3 bases at V and 4 bases at J, with 13 bases in the middle. CDR3 sequence (DNA): TGTGCCAGCAGTGAGTTCGTCGGGAGTTACAATGAGCAGTTCTTC. It yields the protein CASSEFVGSYNEQFF.

V is TRBV6-6 and J is TRBJ2-2; D ambiguous. V gave up 7 bases and J gave up 4 bases, with 13 bases separating them. Germline V CDR1 and CDR2: MNHNY, SVGAGI (reference sequence). CDR3 size: 14 residues. CDR3 sequence (DNA): TGTGCCAGCATTGCCTACTCCTCCACCGGGGAGCTGTTTTTT. Translated: CASIAYSSTGELFF.

The genes are TRBV5-4 and TRBJ2-4; perhaps TRBD1 as D (5 bases). V lost 1 base to trimming and J lost 8 bases, with 10 bases between them. The germline V gene encodes CDR1 SGHNT and CDR2 YYREEE (reference sequence). The CDR3 is 13 amino acids. As DNA, the CDR3 is TGTGCCAGCAGCTTGACCCCCAGGGACATTCAGTACTTC. Protein: CASSLTPRDIQYF.

This clone was counted once. CDR3 bases: TGTGCCAGCAGTTTGGACAGGGGTTATGGCTACACCTTC. Residues: CASSLDRGYGYTF. V usage is TRBV27 and J usage is TRBJ1-2; 9 bases fit TRBD1. V was clipped by 3 bases and J by 5 bases; unmatched bases: 1. From germline, CDR1 is MNHEY and CDR2 SMNVEV (reference sequence). The CDR3 extends over 13 amino acids.

The gene calls are TRBV4-2 and TRBJ2-1; 11 bases align to TRBD2. With 4 bases clipped from V and 4 bases from J, the junction kept 9 bases outside the gene matches. Germline values: CDR1 LGHNA, CDR2 YNFKEQ. There are 17 residues in the CDR3. Here the CDR3 reads CASSPEPGTSGYNEQFF. The CDR3 region has the DNA TGTGCCAGCAGCCCGGAGCCCGGGACTAGCGGTTACAATGAGCAGTTCTTC.

This chain links TRBV28 with TRBJ2-7; D gene ambiguous. In germline, CDR1 is MDHEN, CDR2 SYDVKM. With 2 bases removed from V and 3 bases from J, the gap between germline ends came to 8 bases. This CDR3 comprises 13 residues. The CDR3 region has the DNA TGTGCCAGCAGTTTAGGGCGAATCTACGAGCAGTACTTC. This encodes CASSLGRIYEQYF.

This chain joins TRBV19 and TRBJ2-1, with 11 bases identical to TRBD2. The CDR3 contains 16 residues. Germline CDR1 is LNHDA and CDR2 is SQIVND (reference sequence). V shed 0 bases, J shed 4 bases, and the junction held 2 bases outside the gene matches. CDR3 nucleotides: TGTGCCAGTAGTATAGATAGCGGGAGGGCTTACAATGAGCAGTTCTTC. Translating gives CASSIDSGRAYNEQFF.

V gene TRBV27 combines with J gene TRBJ2-2; a weak D match, TRBD2 (5 bases). This CDR3 is 15 amino acids long. The germline CDR1 and CDR2 sequences are MNHEY and SMNVEV (reference sequence). Trimming left V 7 bases short and J 0 bases short, with 12 bases between. CDR3 sequence (DNA): TGTGCCAGCACCCCGGGGAGCGCGAACACCGGGGAGCTGTTTTTT. Encoded protein: CASTPGSANTGELFF.

The genes are TRBV5-1 and TRBJ1-3, with D perhaps TRBD1 (5 bases). Trimming left V 0 bases short and J 9 bases short, with 22 bases between. CDR3 length: 17 amino acids. Germline CDR1 is SGHRS and CDR2 is YFSETQ. The CDR3 DNA sequence: TGCGCCAGCAGCTTGGATTCCGGGGGACCCCCCGGGAGCACCATATATTTT. It yields the protein CASSLDSGGPPGSTIYF.

There are a few counts of this clone. The chain employs TRBV6-5 and TRBJ2-1; D is perhaps TRBD2 (5 bases). There are 15 residues in the CDR3. V gave up 6 bases and J gave up 2 bases, with 14 bases separating them. CDR1 is MNHEY and CDR2 is SVGAGI in the germline V gene. This chain's CDR3 is CASRASRLAYNEQFF. The CDR3 bases are TGTGCCAGCAGGGCTAGCCGGCTAGCCTACAATGAGCAGTTCTTC.

The rearrangement links TRBV28 to TRBJ1-2, with D hard to call. The V and J ends lost 5 bases and 3 bases respectively, with 22 bases between them. The germline V gene has CDR1 MDHEN and CDR2 SYDVKM. This CDR3 has 17 residues. Here the CDR3 DNA reads TGTGCCAGCAGTCTCCACACCAAGCCGATTCAGGACTATGGCTACACCTTC. It encodes CASSLHTKPIQDYGYTF.

V usage is TRBV27 and J usage is TRBJ2-7, with 9 bases lining up with TRBD2. The CDR3 has 16 amino acids. Germline CDR1 reads MNHEY; CDR2 reads SMNVEV (reference sequence). Trimming took 0 bases from V and 2 from J; bases not matched to a gene: 5. CDR3 bases: TGTGCCAGCAGTTTATCGATGACTAGCGGCACCTACGAGCAGTACTTC. Amino acid sequence: CASSLSMTSGTYEQYF.

The V call is TRBV4-2, the J call TRBJ1-1; D is undetermined. The CDR3 has 14 amino acids. V was shortened by 4 bases and J by 5 bases, with 14 bases between the two germline ends. Germline lookup yields CDR1 LGHNA and CDR2 YNFKEQ. The chain's CDR3 is CASSPRDFKTEAFF. DNA for the CDR3: TGTGCCAGCAGCCCCCGGGATTTTAAGACTGAAGCTTTCTTT.

This chain uses TRBV18 with TRBJ1-2, with a weak D call TRBD1 (6 bases). V dropped 0 bases and J dropped 8 bases, with 13 bases sitting between them. Germline-derived CDR1 and CDR2 are KGHSH and LQKENI. This CDR3 contains 14 residues. In DNA form, the CDR3 reads TGTGCCAGCTCACCACCGGTGCCAGGGGAAGGCTACACCTTC. Protein sequence: CASSPPVPGEGYTF.

The J gene is TRBJ2-1, the V gene TRBV7-9; 9 bases line up with TRBD1. The germline V gene has CDR1 SEHNR and CDR2 FQNEAQ (reference sequence). The CDR3 has 17 amino acids. V lost 8 bases to trimming and J lost 0 bases; unmatched junction nucleotides: 11. The CDR3: CASDGKPDRGSYNEQFF. CDR3 sequence (DNA): TGTGCCAGCGACGGGAAACCGGACAGGGGCTCCTACAATGAGCAGTTCTTC.

The chain recombines TRBV18 with TRBJ1-6, with D unresolved. Germline assignment: CDR1 KGHSH and CDR2 LQKENI. There are 14 residues in the CDR3. V lost 1 base to trimming and J lost 4 bases, with 5 bases between them. This CDR3 is CASSPQEYNSPLHF. The CDR3 DNA follows: TGTGCCAGCTCACCACAGGAGTATAATTCACCCCTCCACTTT.

This chain uses TRBV4-1 with TRBJ2-1, with a possible D match to TRBD2 (5 bases). Trimming cost V 3 bases and J 0 bases, with 15 bases left between them. This CDR3 has 17 residues. From germline, CDR1 is MGHRA and CDR2 YSYEKL. The CDR3 loop reads CASSQGEGASSYNEQFF. CDR3 nucleotides: TGCGCCAGCAGCCAGGGAGAGGGAGCGAGCTCCTACAATGAGCAGTTCTTC.

The chain recombines TRBV29-1 with TRBJ2-1; 11 bases agree with TRBD2. The trim removed 4 bases at V and 6 bases at J, leaving 8 bases unmatched. The CDR3 is 15 amino acids. Germline CDR1 SQVTM, CDR2 ANQGSEA. The CDR3, as DNA: TGCAGCGTTGTTCCCCGGACTAGCGGGCCCAATGAGCAGTTCTTC. Translating it yields CSVVPRTSGPNEQFF.

Worth noting for this clone: Possible read error: a much larger clone is one base away. The same CDR3 can be traced to other DNA sequences in this sample. The chain joins TRBV28 to TRBJ2-7; D call uncertain. The germline CDR1 and CDR2 sequences are MDHEN and SYDVKM. With 6 bases removed from V and 0 bases from J, the gap between germline ends came to 3 bases. CDR3 size: 11 residues. The CDR3 DNA is TGTGCCAGCAGCTACTCCTACGAGCAGTACTTC. As protein: CASSYSYEQYF.

This chain links TRBV7-2 with TRBJ2-1, with TRBD2 matching 12 bases. V shed 4 bases, J shed 9 bases, and the junction held 7 bases outside the gene matches. The CDR3 spans 15 residues. The V gene's germline CDR1 is SGHTA and CDR2 FQGNSA. Here the CDR3 DNA reads TGTGCCAGCAGCTCTCAGACTAGCGGGAGCCGTGAGCAGTTCTTC. Translation: CASSSQTSGSREQFF.

The chain recombines TRBV6-5 with TRBJ1-1; D is perhaps TRBD1 (6 bases). CDR3 length: 12 amino acids. CDR1 and CDR2 (germline): MNHEY, SVGAGI. The germline V and J ends were trimmed by 8 bases and 12 bases, with 19 bases remaining between them. The CDR3 here is CASHPGGRLTFF. The CDR3 DNA follows: TGTGCCAGCCACCCCGGGGGGCGATTGACTTTCTTT.

This sequence joins TRBV12-3 or TRBV12-4 and TRBJ1-6; no clear D gene. CDR3 size: 13 residues. V was pared by 6 bases and J by 8 bases, with 11 bases between. The chain's CDR3 is CASSSEPHSPLHF. In nucleotides, the CDR3 is TGTGCCAGCAGCTCCGAGCCGCATTCACCCCTCCACTTT.

The chain combines TRBV5-1 with TRBJ1-1; D is possibly TRBD1 (5 bases). The germline V gene has CDR1 SGHRS and CDR2 YFSETQ. V was shortened by 5 bases and J by 0 bases, with 11 bases between the two germline ends. This CDR3 has 14 amino acids. DNA for the CDR3: TGCGCCAGCAGTTTACAGGTGATGAACACTGAAGCTTTCTTT. This sequence encodes CASSLQVMNTEAFF.

The table lists this clone with a count of one. The chain's CDR3 is CASLLGTGPYEQYF. The CDR3 DNA follows: TGTGCCAGTTTGCTCGGGACAGGGCCCTACGAGCAGTACTTC. The chain uses TRBV28 and TRBJ2-7; 9 nucleotides match TRBD1. The J segment lost 2 bases and the V segment lost 9 bases, leaving 8 bases of the junction unmatched. This CDR3 comprises 14 residues. Germline CDR1 and CDR2: MDHEN and SYDVKM.